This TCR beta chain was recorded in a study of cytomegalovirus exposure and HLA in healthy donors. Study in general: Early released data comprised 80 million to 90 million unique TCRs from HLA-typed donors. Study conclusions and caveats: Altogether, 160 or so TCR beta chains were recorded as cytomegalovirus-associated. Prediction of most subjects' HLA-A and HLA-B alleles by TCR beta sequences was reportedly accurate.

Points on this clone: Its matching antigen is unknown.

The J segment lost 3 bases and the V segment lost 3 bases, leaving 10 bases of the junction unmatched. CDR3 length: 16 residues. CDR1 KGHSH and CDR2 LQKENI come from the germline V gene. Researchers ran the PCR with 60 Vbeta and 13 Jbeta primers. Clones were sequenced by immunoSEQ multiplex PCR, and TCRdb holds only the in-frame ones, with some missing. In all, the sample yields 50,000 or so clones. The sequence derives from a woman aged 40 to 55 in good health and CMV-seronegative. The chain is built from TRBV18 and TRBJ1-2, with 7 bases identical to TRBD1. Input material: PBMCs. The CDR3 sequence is CASSPRKDRLDYGYTF. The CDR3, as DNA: TGTGCCAGCTCACCGAGGAAGGACAGGCTCGACTATGGCTACACCTTC.